This T cell receptor (beta chain) was recovered during a study of blood T cell repertoires in COVID-19. Overall study: Nucleic acid was either cDNA or gDNA, and it came from T cells, B-cell-depleted T cells, or PBMCs.

Germline values: CDR1 SGHRS, CDR2 YFSETQ. Trimming removed 0 bases at V and 9 bases at J, with 7 bases between. The length of the CDR3 is 12 residues. Per the study methods: Reference gene primers were amplified, and this amplification served to estimate nucleated cell counts. Assay: immunoSEQ multiplex PCR; the TCRdb copy retains only in-frame clones and omits some. That table gives V, J and clone size, and the DNA gave D and trimming. Of about 200,000 clones listed, about 83% are singletons. Across about 22 US areas, participants ranged in age from 18 to 89 years. Exposed enrollees encountered a COVID-19 case at some point within 2 weeks before study entry.

V gene TRBV5-1 combines with J gene TRBJ2-1; weak D call: TRBD1 (6 bases). Sequencing was carried out using PBMCs or T cells enriched from blood (not recorded which). The sequence came from a woman in her 30s who had been exposed to COVID-19. DNA for the CDR3: TGCGCCAGCAGCTTGGCCAGGGGTGAGCAGTTCTTC. The encoded protein is CASSLARGEQFF.